Below, 11 T cell receptor beta chains from the same sample are listed, as sequenced in a study of cytomegalovirus exposure and HLA in healthy donors. The PCR used 60 Vbeta and 13 Jbeta primers. Repertoires were generated with immunoSEQ multiplex PCR, while TCRdb's copy carries only in-frame clones and drops some. The sample shows approximately 72,000 clones, and roughly 5% sits with its ten largest clones. Sequencing was carried out using PBMCs. These receptors all stem from a woman between 35 and 50 years old in good health and CMV-seropositive.

This sequence joins TRBV9 and TRBJ2-5, with TRBD1 matching over 7 bases. The CDR3 is 14 residues long. Per germline, CDR1 SGDLS and CDR2 YYNGEE. The J segment lost 5 bases and the V segment lost 7 bases, leaving 11 bases of the junction unmatched. The CDR3 loop is CASGPTGVMETQYF. DNA of the CDR3: TGTGCCAGCGGACCCACAGGGGTAATGGAGACCCAGTACTTC.

The genes are TRBV5-8 and TRBJ1-2; 8 bases are a match to TRBD1. The germline CDR1 and CDR2 sequences are SGHTS and YDEGEE. CDR3 length equals 14 residues. J gave up 5 bases and V 3 bases, and 6 bases lay outside the gene matches. In nucleotides, the CDR3 is TGTGCCAGCAGCTCCCGGACAGGGTCTTATGGCTACACCTTC. As protein: CASSSRTGSYGYTF.

The chain is built from TRBV19 and TRBJ1-1; TRBD1 is a possible D gene (6 bases). This CDR3 has 15 residues. CDR1 is LNHDA, CDR2 SQIVND, per germline (reference sequence). V was pared by 3 bases and J by 2 bases, with 13 bases between. The CDR3 coding sequence is TGTGCCAGTAGTATCCGGACAGTCCCTAACACTGAAGCTTTCTTT. Amino acids: CASSIRTVPNTEAFF. Full variable domain (rest looked up from reference TRBV19 and TRBJ1-1): DGGITQSPKYLFRKEGQNVTLSCEQNLNHDAMYWYRQDPGQGLRLIYYSQIVNDFQKGDIAEGYSVSREKKESFPLTVTSAQKNPTAFYLCASSIRTVPNTEAFFGQGTRLTVV.

J is TRBJ2-5 and V is TRBV5-1, with TRBD1 matching over 11 bases. The CDR3 spans 16 residues. From germline, CDR1 is SGHRS and CDR2 YFSETQ. Germline trimming cut 2 bases from V and 0 bases from J; bases unmatched to any gene: 3. The CDR3 bases are TGCGCCAGCAGCTTCGGGACAGGGGGTAACCAAGAGACCCAGTACTTC. Translated, it gives CASSFGTGGNQETQYF.

The chain is built from TRBV4-2 and TRBJ2-2, with 10 nucleotides matching TRBD2. V dropped 0 bases and J dropped 1; count of bases not matched to a gene: 5. This CDR3 is 18 amino acids long. In germline, CDR1 is LGHNA, CDR2 YNFKEQ. CDR3 in amino acids: CASSQDGIAGGNTGELFF. In DNA, the CDR3 is TGTGCCAGCAGCCAAGATGGTATAGCGGGGGGGAACACCGGGGAGCTGTTTTTT.

J is TRBJ2-4 and V is TRBV6-4; D uncertain. Germline CDR1 MRHNA, CDR2 SNTAGT. The CDR3 contains 15 residues. Trimming took off 10 bases at V and 0 bases at J, with 16 bases between the two ends. CDR3 residues: CATSPLILAKNIQYF. CDR3 nucleotides: TGTGCCACCTCTCCTCTTATCCTAGCCAAAAACATTCAGTACTTC.

The chain combines TRBV28 with TRBJ1-5, with D possibly being TRBD1 (5 bases). Germline CDR1 and CDR2: MDHEN and SYDVKM. This CDR3 is 17 amino acids long. Between the trimmed V and J ends, which lost 5 bases and 2 bases, there was a span of 19 bases. DNA for the CDR3: TGTGCCAGCAGTGAAGAGAAACGGGGGAACGGCAATCAGCCCCAGCATTTT. This translates into CASSEEKRGNGNQPQHF.

The chain recombines TRBV13 with TRBJ2-1; D might be TRBD2 (5 bases). Trimming removed 5 bases from V and 4 bases from J, with 18 bases in between. Germline values: CDR1 PRHDT, CDR2 FYEKMQ (reference sequence). The CDR3 consists of 16 residues. The CDR3 here is CASSPGLSQLYNEQFF. In DNA form, the CDR3 reads TGTGCCAGCAGCCCCGGACTCTCACAACTTTACAATGAGCAGTTCTTC.

The rearrangement joins TRBV4-2 to TRBJ2-7; D not resolved. There are 13 residues in the CDR3. Germline assignment: CDR1 LGHNA and CDR2 YNFKEQ. Trimming removed 0 bases from V and 3 bases from J, with 6 bases in between. CDR3 sequence (DNA): TGTGCCAGCAGCCAAGACGCGGTCTACGAGCAGTACTTC. This codes for CASSQDAVYEQYF.

The chain joins TRBV5-4 to TRBJ2-7; D not certain. V gave up 0 bases and J gave up 1 base, with 5 bases separating them. The germline V gene encodes CDR1 SGHNT and CDR2 YYREEE (reference sequence). The CDR3 spans 13 residues. CDR3 loop: CASSLAGSYEQYF. The CDR3 DNA sequence: TGTGCCAGCAGCTTGGCCGGTTCCTACGAGCAGTACTTC.

This chain joins TRBV5-5 and TRBJ1-2; weak D call: TRBD1 (5 bases). Looked up from germline, CDR1 is SGHKS and CDR2 is YYEKEE (reference sequence). The length of the CDR3 is 13 residues. The germline V and J ends were trimmed by 2 bases and 2 bases, with 7 bases remaining between them. In nucleotides, the CDR3 is TGTGCCAGCAGCTTCCCAGGGAACTATGGCTACACCTTC. Protein: CASSFPGNYGYTF.